Listed below are T cell receptor beta chains from one sample, sequenced in a study of cytomegalovirus exposure and HLA in healthy donors. The data were produced by immunoSEQ multiplex PCR, yet TCRdb's version contains in-frame clones alone and is incomplete. The table records under 200,000 clones, around nine tenths of them present only once. The sample consisted of PBMCs. These receptor sequences come from a woman aged 18-35 years in good health and CMV-seronegative. Each CDR3 is given with its conserved first and last residue. D genes are given only for firm matches. Only part of the rows carry a size: once, few, many, or a class if the clone is expanded.

>TRBD1|TRBV10-3|NA|TRBJ2-5
TGTGCCATCAGTGATACCGGGACAGGGGAAGAGACCCAGTACTTC
CAISDTGTGEETQYF
>NA|TRBV19|few|TRBJ1-6
TGTGCCAGTAGTTCGAGGGGGAGCTCCTATAATTCACCCCTCCACTTT
CASSSRGSSYNSPLHF
>TRBD1|TRBV6-1|NA|TRBJ2-7
TGTGCCAGCAGTGAAGTACCGGGACAGCCGAACGAGCAGTACTTC
CASSEVPGQPNEQYF
>TRBD2|TRBV5-6|NA|TRBJ2-5
TGTGCCAGCACTTACGACGGGGGGGCTGAAGAGACCCAGTACTTC
CASTYDGGAEETQYF
>TRBD2|TRBV11-2|NA|TRBJ2-7
TGTGCCAGCAGACAGGGACTAGCGGATTCCTACGAGCAGTACTTC
CASRQGLADSYEQYF
>NA|TRBV15|NA|TRBJ2-1
TGTGCCACCAGCAGGTCGGGGGATAGGGGGCTATTTAATGAGCAGTTCTTC
CATSRSGDRGLFNEQFF
>TRBD1|TRBV15|NA|TRBJ2-1
TGTGCCACCAGCAGCTTCAAGGACAGGGAGTTCTTC
CATSSFKDREFF
>NA|TRBV9|NA|TRBJ2-5
TGTGCCAGCAGCGTAGGTAGGGGGATTCCAGACCAAGAGACCCAGTACTTC
CASSVGRGIPDQETQYF
>NA|TRBV30|NA|TRBJ2-3
TGTGCCTGGAGTGTACTCGATACGCAGTATTTT
CAWSVLDTQYF
>TRBD1|TRBV19|NA|TRBJ2-7
TGTGCCAGTAGAGACAGGGAAGTCTACGAGCAGTACTTC
CASRDREVYEQYF
>TRBD1|TRBV6-5|NA|TRBJ1-2
TGTGCCAGCAGCCCGATTGACAGGGATATTCATGGCTACACCTTC
CASSPIDRDIHGYTF
>TRBD2|TRBV6-1|NA|TRBJ2-4
TGTGCCAGCAGTGAAGCGCCACGGGGGGACGGAGCCAAAAACATTCAGTACTTC
CASSEAPRGDGAKNIQYF
>TRBD2|TRBV6-1|NA|TRBJ2-7
TGTGCCAGCGGGACTAGCGGGGGGCGGACCTCGGGCTTC
CASGTSGGRTSGF
>TRBD2|TRBV29-1|NA|TRBJ2-3
TGCAGCGCCGAGCCCGGGACCCTAGCGACCGGGACTAGCGGGGCCACAGATACGCAGTATTTT
CSAEPGTLATGTSGATDTQYF
>NA|TRBV6-6|NA|TRBJ2-7
TGTGCCAGCAGTTACCCCGCAGGGTCCTACGAGCAGTACTTC
CASSYPAGSYEQYF
>NA|TRBV5-5|NA|TRBJ2-3
TGTGCCAGCAGACAGGGAAGGGTTACGCAGTATTTT
CASRQGRVTQYF
>NA|TRBV5-6|NA|TRBJ1-2
TGTGCCAGCAGCTCAGCAGGGGAATATGGCTACACCTTC
CASSSAGEYGYTF
>TRBD2|TRBV13|NA|TRBJ2-1
TGTGCCAGCACCCTAGGGACTAGCGGGAGGGTACTGGGCTACAATGAGCAGTTCTTC
CASTLGTSGRVLGYNEQFF
>TRBD2|TRBV2|NA|TRBJ2-7
TGTGCCAGCAGCTGGGCTAGCGGGGGTACCACCTACGAGCAGTACTTC
CASSWASGGTTYEQYF
>NA|TRBV7-9|NA|TRBJ1-2
TGTGCCAGCAGCTCCACCTTTTTTAAAAGAGGCCGGAACTATGGCTACACCTTC
CASSSTFFKRGRNYGYTF
>NA|TRBV4-3|NA|TRBJ2-1
TGCGCCAGCAGCTCCGGGGTGAGCGCTGGGGGGAATGAGCAGTTCTTC
CASSSGVSAGGNEQFF
>TRBD1|TRBV5-1|NA|TRBJ1-2
TGCGCCAGCAGAGGGGACAGCTTTAACTATGGCTACACCTTC
CASRGDSFNYGYTF
>TRBD1|TRBV19|NA|TRBJ2-1
TGTGCCAGTAGTTTGACAGGGAACGAGCAGTTCTTC
CASSLTGNEQFF
>TRBD1|TRBV29-1|few|TRBJ2-6
TGCAGCGTTGAGTCCCGGGACAGGGGCTCTGGGGCCAACGTCCTGACTTTC
CSVESRDRGSGANVLTF
>NA|TRBV5-4|NA|TRBJ1-1
TGTGCCAGCAGCTTGAAAGGAAGGGGATACAGGGTCAGGGACACTGAAGCTTTCTTT
CASSLKGRGYRVRDTEAFF
>NA|TRBV9|few|TRBJ2-1
TGTGCCAGCAGCACTCAGGGGAGGCAGTTCTTC
CASSTQGRQFF
>TRBD1|TRBV10-3|few|TRBJ2-7
TGTGCCATCAGCCTTACAGGGGGCGAGCAGTACTTC
CAISLTGGEQYF
>TRBD1|TRBV7-2|NA|TRBJ1-5
TGTGCCAGCAGCCCACATAGACAGGGTTACGATCAGCCCCAGCATTTT
CASSPHRQGYDQPQHF
>TRBD2|TRBV4-1|NA|TRBJ2-7
TGCGCCAGCAGCCAAGGGACCCTGAGGGACTACCCCTACGAGCAGTACTTC
CASSQGTLRDYPYEQYF
>TRBD1|TRBV4-3|NA|TRBJ2-3
TGCGCCAGCAGCCCCGGACAGGGAGAGGGTACAGATACGCAGTATTTT
CASSPGQGEGTDTQYF
>TRBD1|TRBV2|NA|TRBJ2-1
TGTGCCAGCAATGGCCGGGACAGGGGGCATGAGCAGTTCTTC
CASNGRDRGHEQFF
>TRBD1|TRBV7-9|NA|TRBJ1-2
TGTGCCAGCTCAGGGGGACTGAACTATGGCTACACCTTC
CASSGGLNYGYTF
>NA|TRBV11-2|NA|TRBJ2-7
TGTGCCAGCAGCTCCCGAGGTAGAGGGGGAAGCTACGAGCAGTACTTC
CASSSRGRGGSYEQYF
>TRBD2|TRBV9|NA|TRBJ2-3
TGTGCCAGCAGCGTAGCCACTAGCGGGATTGTAGATACGCAGTATTTT
CASSVATSGIVDTQYF
>TRBD2|TRBV9|NA|TRBJ2-1
TGTGCCAGCAGCGGACCTAGCGGGAGTCTTGGTGAGCAGTTCTTC
CASSGPSGSLGEQFF
>NA|TRBV18|NA|TRBJ1-2
TGTGCCAGCTCACCACGGGCAGGGCAAGGCTACACCTTC
CASSPRAGQGYTF
>NA|TRBV30|NA|TRBJ2-2
TGTGCCTGGACACAGAACACCGGGGAGCTGTTTTTT
CAWTQNTGELFF
>NA|TRBV19|few|TRBJ1-5
TGTGCCAGTAGTAGGAACGCGGGCGGAATACCGAATCAGCCCCAGCATTTT
CASSRNAGGIPNQPQHF
>TRBD1|TRBV28|NA|TRBJ1-6
TGTGCCAGCAGCCCAATAGACAGGGACAGTTCACCCCTCCACTTT
CASSPIDRDSSPLHF
>TRBD1|TRBV7-9|NA|TRBJ1-4
TGTGCCAGCAGCCGGACAGGAGTTAATGAAAAACTGTTTTTT
CASSRTGVNEKLFF
>TRBD1|TRBV9|NA|TRBJ2-1
TGTGCCAGCAGCGTGGGGACAGGGGCCTACAATGAGCAGTTCTTC
CASSVGTGAYNEQFF